Listed below are T cell receptor beta chains from one sample, sequenced in a study of blood T cell repertoires in COVID-19. Only in-frame clones appear in the TCRdb table, and some are missing; sequencing was by immunoSEQ multiplex PCR. The data show about 32,000 clones, with roughly 85% seen just once and roughly 6% held by the top ten. The sample consisted of peripheral blood. The receptors come from a woman older than 75 with active or convalescent COVID-19. Each CDR3 is given with its conserved first and last residue. A D gene is named only where the DNA matches it firmly. The size entry is marked missing in some rows and otherwise reads once, few, many or a size class.

>TRBV10-1|TRBD1|TRBJ2-7|-
CASSESGQSYEQYF
TGCGCCAGCAGTGAATCGGGACAGTCTTACGAGCAGTACTTC
>TRBV2|TRBD1|TRBJ1-5|-
CASSPTGTGSNQPQHF
TGTGCCAGCAGTCCTACCGGGACAGGGAGCAATCAGCCCCAGCATTTT
>TRBV5-4|-|TRBJ1-3|-
CASSPGTGGNTIYF
TGTGCCAGCAGCCCGGGGACTGGTGGAAACACCATATATTTT
>TRBV5-1|TRBD2|TRBJ2-2|-
CASSLVQREVGELFF
TGCGCCAGCAGCTTGGTACAGCGGGAGGTCGGGGAGCTGTTTTTT
>TRBV19|TRBD1|TRBJ1-2|-
CASSNRQGLRGYTF
TGTGCCAGTAGTAACCGACAGGGGTTGCGAGGCTACACCTTC
>TRBV14|TRBD2|TRBJ2-3|-
CASSHLLSGGATDTQYF
TGTGCCAGCAGCCACCTCCTTAGCGGGGGGGCGACAGATACGCAGTATTTT
>TRBV18|-|TRBJ1-2|-
CASSPPSVGANYGYTF
TGTGCCAGCTCACCTCCGTCCGTGGGAGCGAACTATGGCTACACCTTC
>TRBV2|-|TRBJ1-3|-
CASDSASGNTIYF
TGTGCCAGTGACAGTGCCTCTGGAAACACCATATATTTT
>TRBV28|-|TRBJ2-1|-
CASSFGARGEQFF
TGTGCCAGCAGCTTTGGCGCTAGGGGTGAGCAGTTCTTC
>TRBV5-4|TRBD1|TRBJ1-1|-
CASSSRQGRGTEAFF
TGTGCCAGCAGCTCGAGACAGGGTCGGGGCACTGAAGCTTTCTTT
>TRBV19|TRBD1|TRBJ1-5|-
CASSLGQGGGQPQHF
TGTGCCAGTAGTCTCGGACAGGGTGGGGGTCAGCCCCAGCATTTT
>TRBV7-9|-|TRBJ2-5|few
CASSLAGAGEETQYF
TGTGCCAGCAGCTTAGCGGGGGCGGGCGAAGAGACCCAGTACTTC